This T cell receptor beta chain is from a study of CD8 T cells in Susac syndrome. Random-hexamer reverse transcription was applied to about 0.5 to 1 ug RNA. MiXCR was run by TCRdb on the immunoSEQ multiplex PCR reads, yielding one entry per CDR3 protein. The sample consists of 200,000 to 300,000 distinct CDR3 sequences, about 95% of them appearing once. TEMRA cells were FACS-enriched, and CD8+ and CD4+ T cells were isolated negatively. The source of this sequence is a human donor with Susac syndrome. The sequenced sample was CD4+ T cells from PBMCs.

CDR3 residues: CASSFAGSNQPQHF. DNA of the CDR3: TGTGCCAGCAGCTTCGCAGGGTCGAATCAGCCCCAGCATTTT. V and J are TRBV2 and TRBJ1-5; D perhaps matches TRBD1 (5 bases). The CDR3 loop spans 14 amino acids. Germline V gene data show CDR1 as SNHLY and CDR2 as FYNNEI. Trimming took off 6 bases at V and 4 bases at J, with 13 bases between the two ends.